This T cell receptor (beta chain) comes out of a study of T cell changes during pregnancy in multiple sclerosis (dated by TCRdb to about 2019). Concerning the study at large: In women with multiple sclerosis, the researchers looked at how the T cell repertoire shifted as pregnancy progressed.

The CDR1 and CDR2 encoded by the germline V gene (reference sequence) are PRHDT and FYEKMQ. The CDR3 measures 14 amino acids from cysteine to phenylalanine. Here the CDR3 DNA is all that survives: 42 bases in frame from base 1. V sheds 5 bases and J sheds 3 bases, leaving 14 bases between their ends. About this clone: No cognate antigen has been identified for it. The input lacks base qualities; no much larger clone sits a single base away.

Library prep was done by the immunoSEQ multiplex PCR assay. TCRdb mirrors the immuneACCESS table, restricted to in-frame sequences. Some clones are absent from its copies; in checked studies, under half trace to an unresolved V gene, and the reason for the others is unknown. In all, the sample holds 98,000 or so clones, and 85% to 95% of those were seen once. The ten largest clones take up about 0.95% of the sample. This sequence was found in a female donor with multiple sclerosis, enrolled in a pregnancy study. This sequence uses TRBV13 and TRBJ2-7; D gene: possibly TRBD1, on 6 matching bases. The sequenced sample was peripheral blood, obtained after pregnancy. In nucleotide form, the sequence is TGTGCCAGCAGCAACACGGGACAAGACTACGAGCAGTACTTC. Its protein is CASSNTGQDYEQYF.